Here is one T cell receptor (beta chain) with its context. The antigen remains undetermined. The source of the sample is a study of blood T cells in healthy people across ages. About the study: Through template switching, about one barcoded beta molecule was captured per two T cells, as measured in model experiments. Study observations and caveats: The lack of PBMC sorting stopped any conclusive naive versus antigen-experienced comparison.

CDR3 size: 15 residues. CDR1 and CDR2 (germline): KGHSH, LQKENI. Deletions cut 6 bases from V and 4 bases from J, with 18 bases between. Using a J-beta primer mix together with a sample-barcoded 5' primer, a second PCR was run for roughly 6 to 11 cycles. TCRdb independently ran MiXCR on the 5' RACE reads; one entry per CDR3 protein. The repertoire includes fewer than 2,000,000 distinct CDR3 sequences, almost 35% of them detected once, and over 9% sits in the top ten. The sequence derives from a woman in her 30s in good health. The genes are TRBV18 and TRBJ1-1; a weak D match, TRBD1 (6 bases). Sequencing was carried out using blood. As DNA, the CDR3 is TGTGCCAGCTCTGCCGGGACACAGGACAGCACTGAAGCTTTCTTT. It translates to CASSAGTQDSTEAFF.